Here is one T cell receptor beta chain with its context. What it binds is unknown. These data are taken from a study of T cells in Graves' hyperthyroidism and ophthalmopathy. At the level of the study: Peripheral blood collection took place at initial diagnosis, before any treatment. Whole-study results and caveats: Ophthalmopathy stood apart from stable hyperthyroidism in a 13 V-J model.

From RNA transcripts, TCR beta CDR3 regions were amplified. In the first-round RT-PCR of the TCR CDR3, the HTBI primer set was used. One entry per CDR3 protein, called by TCRdb with MiXCR from the multiplex PCR reads. The table records roughly 710,000 distinct CDR3 sequences, about a third of them present only once. The V gene lost 0 bases and the J gene lost 8 bases, with 11 bases spanning the gap. The CDR3 covers 13 residues. The germline V gene encodes CDR1 SGHRS and CDR2 YFSETQ. The chain recombines TRBV5-1 with TRBJ1-1; maybe TRBD1 (5 bases). Sequencing was performed on blood. This TCR was recovered from a woman between 40 and 50 years old with Graves' hyperthyroidism. The DNA of the CDR3 is TGCGCCAGCAGCTTGGCGGGACCTCTCGAAGCTTTCTTT. As protein: CASSLAGPLEAFF.